This T cell receptor beta chain emerged from a study of coeliac disease. The wider study: Disease groups: newly diagnosed active, refractory type I, gluten-free-diet controlled. The study, taken as a whole, reports: In active celiac disease, intraepithelial and lamina propria TRB and TRG repertoires were less clonal than controls. TRB repertoires were largely private, with most amino acid sequences found in only one sample. Unbiased detection of gliadin-specific T cells was judged not feasible with this approach.

The protocol was immunoSEQ multiplex PCR, while the TCRdb copy is restricted to in-frame clones and leaves out a portion. Of under 3,000 clones listed, under 75% are singletons. The V end lost 8 bases, the J end lost 5 bases, and 18 bases lay between the germline ends. CDR1 is MDHEN and CDR2 is SYDVKM in the germline V gene. The CDR3 loop spans 14 amino acids. Worth noting for this clone: Its cognate antigen is unknown.

Input material: intraepithelial lymphocytes from the gut. The rearrangement joins TRBV28 to TRBJ2-5; tentatively, D is TRBD2 (6 bases). The sequence was collected from a woman in her 70s with celiac disease on a gluten-free diet. The CDR3 sequence: CASRISRGIETQYF. The DNA of the CDR3 is TGTGCCAGCCGAATTTCCCGGGGGATCGAGACCCAGTACTTC.